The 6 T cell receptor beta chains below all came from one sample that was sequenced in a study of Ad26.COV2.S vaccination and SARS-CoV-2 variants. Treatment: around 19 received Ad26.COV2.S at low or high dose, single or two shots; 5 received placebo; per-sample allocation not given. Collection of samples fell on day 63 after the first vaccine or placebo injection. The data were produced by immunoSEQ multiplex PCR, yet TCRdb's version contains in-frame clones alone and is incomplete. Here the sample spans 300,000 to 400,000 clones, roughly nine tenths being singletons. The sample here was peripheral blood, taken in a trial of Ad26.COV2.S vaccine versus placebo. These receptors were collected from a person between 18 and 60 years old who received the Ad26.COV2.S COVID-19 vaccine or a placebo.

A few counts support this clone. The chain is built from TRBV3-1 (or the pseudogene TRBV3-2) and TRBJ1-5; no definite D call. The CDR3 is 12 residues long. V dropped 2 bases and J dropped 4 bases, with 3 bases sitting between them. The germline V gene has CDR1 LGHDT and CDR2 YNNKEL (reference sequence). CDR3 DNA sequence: TGTGCCAGCAGCCAAACTAATCAGCCCCAGCATTTT. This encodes CASSQTNQPQHF.

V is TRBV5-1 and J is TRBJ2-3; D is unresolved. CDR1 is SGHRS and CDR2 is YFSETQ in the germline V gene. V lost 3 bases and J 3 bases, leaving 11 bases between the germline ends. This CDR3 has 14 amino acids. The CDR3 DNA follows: TGCGCCAGCAGCTCACCATATGATACAGATACGCAGTATTTT. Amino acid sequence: CASSSPYDTDTQYF.

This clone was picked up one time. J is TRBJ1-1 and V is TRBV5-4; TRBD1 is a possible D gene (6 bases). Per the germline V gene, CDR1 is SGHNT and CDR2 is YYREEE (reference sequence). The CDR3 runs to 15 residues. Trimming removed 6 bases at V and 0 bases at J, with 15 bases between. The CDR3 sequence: CASITAGALNTEAFF. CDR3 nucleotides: TGTGCCAGCATTACGGCGGGGGCCCTGAACACTGAAGCTTTCTTT.

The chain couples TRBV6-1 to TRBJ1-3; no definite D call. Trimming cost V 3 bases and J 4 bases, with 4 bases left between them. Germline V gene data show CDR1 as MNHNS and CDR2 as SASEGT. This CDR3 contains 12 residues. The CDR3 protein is CASSDPGNTIYF. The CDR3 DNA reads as TGTGCCAGCAGTGACCCCGGAAACACCATATATTTT.

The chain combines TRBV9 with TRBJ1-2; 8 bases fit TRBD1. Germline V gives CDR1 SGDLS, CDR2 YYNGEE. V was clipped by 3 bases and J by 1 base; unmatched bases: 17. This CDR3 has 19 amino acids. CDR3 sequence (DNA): TGTGCCAGCAGCGCGGACCCGGTGGACAGGGTGGAACTTAACTATGGCTACACCTTC. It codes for CASSADPVDRVELNYGYTF.

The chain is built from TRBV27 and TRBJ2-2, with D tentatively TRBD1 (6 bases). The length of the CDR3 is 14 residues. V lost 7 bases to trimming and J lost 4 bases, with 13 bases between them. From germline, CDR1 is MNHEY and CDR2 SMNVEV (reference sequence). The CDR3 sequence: CASTPGTSTGELFF. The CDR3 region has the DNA TGTGCCAGCACCCCGGGGACATCCACCGGGGAGCTGTTTTTT.